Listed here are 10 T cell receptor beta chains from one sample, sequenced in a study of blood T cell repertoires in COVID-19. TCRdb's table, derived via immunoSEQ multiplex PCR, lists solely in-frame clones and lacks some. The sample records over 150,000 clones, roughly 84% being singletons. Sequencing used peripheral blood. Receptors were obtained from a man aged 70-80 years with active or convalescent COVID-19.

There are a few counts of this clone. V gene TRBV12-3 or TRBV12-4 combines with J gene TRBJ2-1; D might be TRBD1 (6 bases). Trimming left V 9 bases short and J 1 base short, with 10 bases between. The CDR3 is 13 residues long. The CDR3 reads CASRDNSYNEQFF. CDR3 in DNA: TGTGCCAGTCGGGACAATTCCTACAATGAGCAGTTCTTC.

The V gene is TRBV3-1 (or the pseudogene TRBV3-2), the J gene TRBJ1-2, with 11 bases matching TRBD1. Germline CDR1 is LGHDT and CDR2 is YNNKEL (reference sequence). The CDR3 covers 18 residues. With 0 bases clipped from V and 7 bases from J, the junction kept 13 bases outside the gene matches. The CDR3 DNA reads TGTGCCAGCAGCCAAGACCTACGGGTGGGGACAGGGGGTAGTGGCTACACCTTC. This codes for CASSQDLRVGTGGSGYTF.

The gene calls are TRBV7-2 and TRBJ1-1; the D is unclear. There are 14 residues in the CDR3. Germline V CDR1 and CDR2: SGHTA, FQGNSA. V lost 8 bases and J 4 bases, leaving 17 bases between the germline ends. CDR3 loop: CASGVEGAATEAFF. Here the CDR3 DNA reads TGTGCCAGCGGGGTCGAGGGTGCGGCCACTGAAGCTTTCTTT.

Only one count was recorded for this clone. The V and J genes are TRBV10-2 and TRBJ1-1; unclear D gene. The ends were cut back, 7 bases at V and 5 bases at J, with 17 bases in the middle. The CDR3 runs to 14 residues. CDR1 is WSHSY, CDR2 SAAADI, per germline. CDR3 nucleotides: TGCGCCAGCATAGGCAGAGGTGGGAGAACTGAAGCTTTCTTT. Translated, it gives CASIGRGGRTEAFF.

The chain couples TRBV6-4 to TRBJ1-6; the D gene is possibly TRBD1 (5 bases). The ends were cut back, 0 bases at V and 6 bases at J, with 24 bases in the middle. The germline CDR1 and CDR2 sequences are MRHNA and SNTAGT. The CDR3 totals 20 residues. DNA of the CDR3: TGTGCCAGCAGTGACTCCCCGGACAAGGGCAAAACGGAGTGTAATTCACCCCTCCACTTT. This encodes CASSDSPDKGKTECNSPLHF.

The CDR3 sequence is CASSLGGIKDSPLHF. For the CDR3, the DNA is TGTGCCAGCAGCTTAGGCGGGATAAAGGATTCACCCCTCCACTTT. The chain employs TRBV7-9 and TRBJ1-6; no reliable D call. V was clipped by 1 base and J by 8 bases, with 12 bases between them. The germline V gene encodes CDR1 SEHNR and CDR2 FQNEAQ (reference sequence). This CDR3 is built from 15 residues.

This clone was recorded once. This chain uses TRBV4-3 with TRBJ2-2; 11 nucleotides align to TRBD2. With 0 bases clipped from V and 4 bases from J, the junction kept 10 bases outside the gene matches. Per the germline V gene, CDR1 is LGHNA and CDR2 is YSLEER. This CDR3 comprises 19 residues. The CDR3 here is CASSQDVGLAGGSTGELFF. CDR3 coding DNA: TGCGCCAGCAGCCAAGACGTGGGGCTAGCGGGAGGCAGCACCGGGGAGCTGTTTTTT.

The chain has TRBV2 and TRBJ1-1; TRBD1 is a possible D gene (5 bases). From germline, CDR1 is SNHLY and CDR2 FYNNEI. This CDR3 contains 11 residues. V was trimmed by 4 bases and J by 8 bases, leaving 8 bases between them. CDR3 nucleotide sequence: TGTGCCAGCAGTGTCGGGGGGGAAGCTTTCTTT. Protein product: CASSVGGEAFF.

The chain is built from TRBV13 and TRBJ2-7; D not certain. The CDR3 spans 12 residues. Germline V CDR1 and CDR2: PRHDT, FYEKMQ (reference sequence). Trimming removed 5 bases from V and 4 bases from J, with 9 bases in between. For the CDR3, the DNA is TGTGCCAGCAGCCGCGTCGGGTACGAGCAGTACTTC. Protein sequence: CASSRVGYEQYF.

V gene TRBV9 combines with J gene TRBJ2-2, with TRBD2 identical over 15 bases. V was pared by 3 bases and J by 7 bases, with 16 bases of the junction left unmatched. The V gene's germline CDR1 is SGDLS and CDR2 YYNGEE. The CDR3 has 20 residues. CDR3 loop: CASSAWTSGRVRGRSGELFF. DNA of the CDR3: TGTGCCAGCAGCGCGTGGACTAGCGGGAGGGTGAGGGGCCGAAGCGGGGAGCTGTTTTTT.